This record concerns one TCR beta chain sequence. What it binds is unknown. The length of the CDR3 is 15 residues. Per germline, CDR1 LGHNA and CDR2 YSLEER. Between the trimmed V and J ends, which lost 0 bases and 9 bases, there was a span of 15 bases. Sequencing used immunoSEQ multiplex PCR; TCRdb keeps in-frame clones, though not all of them. Of approximately 140,000 clones listed, roughly nine tenths are singletons. The data belong to a study of T cell responses to AZD1222 COVID-19 vaccine. Regarding the study as a whole: Donors were largely white British and mainly female; clonal diversity was possibly underestimated. The study found vaccine-associated CD4 TCRs spanning spike, dominant at 160-218 and 743-854.

The sample consisted of peripheral blood, taken on day 0 of AZD1222 vaccination. This sequence originates from an adult in good health. The rearrangement links TRBV4-3 to TRBJ1-5; weak D call: TRBD1 (6 bases). CDR3 DNA sequence: TGCGCCAGCAGCCAAGATCTCAGGGGCCGCGGGCCCCAGCATTTT. It yields the protein CASSQDLRGRGPQHF.